The following is a T cell receptor (beta chain) sequence with its context. This record comes from a study of blood T cell dynamics during melanoma immunotherapy. Noted time point: pre-treatment baseline. The CDR3 runs 18 residues. The assay was immunoSEQ multiplex PCR, and TCRdb's table has in-frame clones only and misses some. Of 14,000 or so clones in the sample, 65% to 90% are singletons; the top ten hold about 6%. The sequence was collected from a human donor with melanoma. The chain couples TRBV21-1 to TRBJ2-1; the table's D call, TRBD2, has no DNA check behind it. TRBV21-1 is shown as a pseudogene. The input for sequencing was blood, taken from a patient treated with checkpoint blockade. DNA for the CDR3: TGTGCCAGCACCACGCCACCGACTAGCGGGGGCCCGTACAATGAGCAGTTCTTC. Translating gives CASTTPPTSGGPYNEQFF.